This is a list of T cell receptor beta chains from one sample in a study of T-cell reconstitution after alpha-beta-depleted transplantation in children. TCRdb redid the calling of the PCR reads with MiXCR, one entry per CDR3 protein. The data hold about 400,000 distinct CDR3 sequences, with 15% to 20% observed a single time. Here the sequenced sample was PBMCs, mostly from graft donor cells, taken 360 days after TCRalphabeta/CD19-depleted stem cell transplant. The receptors here all came from a boy less than two years old who had a stem cell transplant for Wiskott-Aldrich syndrome, so the T cells may come from the graft donor. The CDR3 runs from the conserved cysteine through the conserved F or W. Fields, in order: V gene, CDR3 length, clone size, J gene, CDR3 protein. Not every row has a clone size; where given, it reads once, few, many or a size class.

V gene: TRBV20-1; CDR3 length: 14; clone size: .; J gene: TRBJ2-5; CDR3 protein: CSARQVMGKETQYF
V gene: TRBV12-3/TRBV12-4; CDR3 length: 13; clone size: many; J gene: TRBJ2-1; CDR3 protein: CASRRGSYNEQFF
V gene: TRBV6-2/TRBV6-3; CDR3 length: 13; clone size: many; J gene: TRBJ2-1; CDR3 protein: CASSFSMYNEQFF
V gene: TRBV12-3/TRBV12-4; CDR3 length: 15; clone size: .; J gene: TRBJ2-5; CDR3 protein: CASSSSPTQRETQYF
V gene: TRBV4-1; CDR3 length: 14; clone size: .; J gene: TRBJ1-1; CDR3 protein: CASSQADWNTEAFF
V gene: TRBV19; CDR3 length: 13; clone size: .; J gene: TRBJ1-2; CDR3 protein: CASSIGGGYGYTF
V gene: TRBV2; CDR3 length: 13; clone size: once; J gene: TRBJ1-6; CDR3 protein: CASSGQSVGFLHF
V gene: TRBV5-6; CDR3 length: 12; clone size: few; J gene: TRBJ1-1; CDR3 protein: CASSFSGYEAFF
V gene: TRBV20-1; CDR3 length: 15; clone size: .; J gene: TRBJ2-2; CDR3 protein: CSARKSGRAIGELFF
V gene: TRBV2; CDR3 length: 18; clone size: .; J gene: TRBJ2-3; CDR3 protein: CTFSLGAIAGSRTDTQYF
V gene: TRBV11-2; CDR3 length: 17; clone size: .; J gene: TRBJ2-2; CDR3 protein: CATDEYGGTPKRGELFF
V gene: TRBV5-1; CDR3 length: 13; clone size: few; J gene: TRBJ2-3; CDR3 protein: CASSLKGPDTQYF
V gene: TRBV20-1; CDR3 length: 15; clone size: few; J gene: TRBJ2-7; CDR3 protein: CSARDGGTKSNEQYF
V gene: TRBV20-1; CDR3 length: 14; clone size: many; J gene: TRBJ1-1; CDR3 protein: CSAGDRGRVTEAFF
V gene: TRBV5-1; CDR3 length: 12; clone size: .; J gene: TRBJ2-5; CDR3 protein: CASGNSQETQYF
V gene: TRBV10-3; CDR3 length: 15; clone size: few; J gene: TRBJ2-3; CDR3 protein: CAISESEASTDTQYF
V gene: TRBV5-1; CDR3 length: 12; clone size: few; J gene: TRBJ1-1; CDR3 protein: CASSSTGPEAFF
V gene: TRBV12-3/TRBV12-4; CDR3 length: 17; clone size: .; J gene: TRBJ2-5; CDR3 protein: CASSFGLAGVPQETQYF
V gene: TRBV7-9; CDR3 length: 15; clone size: .; J gene: TRBJ2-5; CDR3 protein: CASSALGQFQETQYF
V gene: TRBV11-2; CDR3 length: 16; clone size: .; J gene: TRBJ2-4; CDR3 protein: CASNSWQDGAKNIQYF
V gene: TRBV24-1; CDR3 length: 13; clone size: .; J gene: TRBJ2-3; CDR3 protein: CATSDPGLAAQYF
V gene: TRBV24-1; CDR3 length: 15; clone size: .; J gene: TRBJ2-2; CDR3 protein: CATSDLRSSTGELFF
V gene: TRBV5-1; CDR3 length: 13; clone size: few; J gene: TRBJ2-7; CDR3 protein: CASSLVYGYEQYF
V gene: TRBV7-9; CDR3 length: 15; clone size: few; J gene: TRBJ2-3; CDR3 protein: CASSRLQRGTDTQYF
V gene: TRBV18; CDR3 length: 13; clone size: few; J gene: TRBJ2-7; CDR3 protein: CASSRANGYEQYF
V gene: TRBV12-3/TRBV12-4; CDR3 length: 16; clone size: few; J gene: TRBJ2-1; CDR3 protein: CASSFSGVLPYNEQFF
V gene: TRBV3-1; CDR3 length: 14; clone size: .; J gene: TRBJ2-1; CDR3 protein: CASSFSGGTTAQFF